A single sample gave rise to the 30 T cell receptor beta chains below, sequenced in a study of OX40 agonist ivuxolimab in advanced cancers. Profiling relied on immunoSEQ multiplex PCR, and the TCRdb table lists in-frame clones only, not all of them. The sample consists of some 50,000 clones, 82% of them appearing once. The sequenced sample was CD4+ or CD8+ T cells sorted from blood, obtained in a trial of the OX40 agonist ivuxolimab. The origin of the receptors is an adult with an advanced solid tumor such as melanoma, head and neck, liver or kidney cancer.

The chain links TRBV6-5 to TRBJ1-4; D is ambiguous. Germline V gene sequence: CDR1 MNHEY, CDR2 SVGAGI. Trimming shortened V by 7 bases and J by 6 bases, and 0 bases separated the two germline ends. The CDR3 is 9 amino acids. Here the CDR3 DNA reads TGTGCCAGCAATGAAAAACTGTTTTTT. It codes for CASNEKLFF.

The chain carries TRBV18 and TRBJ2-5; a possible D gene is TRBD1 (5 bases). Germline assignment: CDR1 KGHSH and CDR2 LQKENI. There are 14 residues in the CDR3. V was shortened by 0 bases and J by 4 bases, with 9 bases between the two germline ends. CDR3 nucleotide sequence: TGTGCCAGCTCACCACCGCTCAGGGCAGAGACCCAGTACTTC. Residues: CASSPPLRAETQYF.

The rearrangement uses TRBV11-1 and TRBJ2-5; 7 bases map to TRBD2. Germline values: CDR1 SGHAT, CDR2 FQDESV (reference sequence). Trimming at V came to 6 bases and at J to 5 bases, leaving 15 bases not matched to a gene. The CDR3 has 16 amino acids. The CDR3 region has the DNA TGTGCCAGCAGACTTGGCTTTTTTGGGGGAGGGGAGACCCAGTACTTC. This codes for CASRLGFFGGGETQYF.

V is TRBV6-1 and J is TRBJ2-1; unclear D gene. The CDR3 totals 14 residues. Trimming took 4 bases from V and 9 from J, leaving 16 bases between them. CDR1 MNHNS and CDR2 SASEGT come from the germline V gene. DNA of the CDR3: TGTGCCAGCAGTGCTGAGGTGCTGGCCACTGAGCAGTTCTTC. Encoded protein: CASSAEVLATEQFF.

The CDR3 loop is CASSQDHSPLDGYTF. CDR3 nucleotides: TGCGCCAGCAGCCAAGACCACAGCCCTTTGGATGGCTACACCTTC. The rearrangement uses TRBV4-3 and TRBJ1-2; D ambiguous. V gave up 0 bases and J gave up 6 bases, with 14 bases separating them. The CDR3 has 15 residues. CDR1 LGHNA and CDR2 YSLEER come from the germline V gene.

The chain uses TRBV5-1 and TRBJ2-2, with D possibly being TRBD2 (5 bases). The germline gives CDR1 SGHRS, CDR2 YFSETQ. This CDR3 is built from 17 residues. V lost 4 bases, J lost 0 bases, and 16 bases lay in between. Here the CDR3 reads CASSPGIGRSNTGELFF. The DNA for the CDR3 is TGCGCCAGCAGCCCGGGAATTGGGAGATCGAACACCGGGGAGCTGTTTTTT.

This clone showed up just once. V is TRBV23-1 and J is TRBJ2-2; the match to TRBD1 covers 8 bases. TRBV23-1 is an ORF, and what it does is uncertain. With 4 bases clipped from V and 6 bases from J, the junction kept 7 bases outside the gene matches. The CDR3 runs to 15 residues. CDR3 nucleotide sequence: TGCGCCAGCAGTCTGGGGACAGGCGAGGCCGGGGAGCTGTTTTTT. Its protein product is CASSLGTGEAGELFF.

The V gene is TRBV10-3, the J gene TRBJ1-3, with a tentative D call TRBD1 (5 bases). The germline gives CDR1 ENHRY, CDR2 SYGVKD. V was trimmed by 11 bases and J by 7 bases, leaving 12 bases between them. The CDR3 is 11 residues long. CDR3 coding DNA: TGTGCCCTGGACATGGGGAACACCATATATTTT. This encodes CALDMGNTIYF.

J is TRBJ2-7 and V is TRBV2; no clear D. Trimming removed 6 bases from V and 6 bases from J, with 15 bases in between. Germline V gene lookup returns CDR1 SNHLY and CDR2 FYNNEI. The CDR3 sequence is 13 residues long. CDR3 sequence (DNA): TGTGCCAGCAGGGGTCCATTCCCCGCCGAGCAGTACTTC. This codes for CASRGPFPAEQYF. Full variable domain (missing parts from reference TRBV2 and TRBJ2-7): EPEVTQTPSHQVTQMGQEVILRCVPISNHLYFYWYRQILGQKVEFLVSFYNNEISEKSEIFDDQFSVERPDGSNFTLKIRSTKLEDSAMYFCASRGPFPAEQYFGPGTRLTVT.

The V call is TRBV18, the J call TRBJ2-5; D gene unclear. The CDR3 spans 13 residues. Per germline, CDR1 KGHSH and CDR2 LQKENI. Trimming removed 3 bases from V and 5 bases from J, with 10 bases in between. Here the CDR3 reads CASSPALGETQYF. The CDR3 DNA reads TGTGCCAGCTCACCTGCACTTGGGGAGACCCAGTACTTC.

In this sample, this clone turned up once. This chain joins TRBV6-5 and TRBJ2-5, with D unclear. CDR3 length: 11 amino acids. CDR1 is MNHEY and CDR2 is SVGAGI in the germline V gene. V shed 5 bases and J shed 5 bases, with 6 bases lying between them. The chain's CDR3 is CASSTEETQYF. Written as DNA, the CDR3 is TGTGCCAGCAGTACCGAGGAGACCCAGTACTTC.

This chain connects TRBV7-9 to TRBJ1-4, with D perhaps TRBD1 (6 bases). Germline V gene data show CDR1 as SEHNR and CDR2 as FQNEAQ (reference sequence). The V gene lost 5 bases and the J gene lost 7 bases, with 26 bases spanning the gap. The CDR3 length is 18 residues. The CDR3 region is CASSTRTASKVASEKLFF. CDR3 in DNA: TGTGCCAGCAGCACAAGGACAGCTTCTAAAGTAGCGAGTGAAAAACTGTTTTTT.

This clone has just a few counts. V usage is TRBV2 and J usage is TRBJ1-3; TRBD1 is a possible D gene (6 bases). The V gene's germline CDR1 is SNHLY and CDR2 FYNNEI. The V gene lost 4 bases and the J gene lost 0 bases, with 16 bases spanning the gap. The CDR3 is made up of 17 amino acids. This CDR3 reads CASSGGGGLRSGNTIYF. The CDR3 nucleotides read TGTGCCAGCAGTGGTGGAGGGGGATTACGCTCTGGAAACACCATATATTTT.

CDR3 sequence (DNA): TGTGCCAGCAGCTTAGACAGGGGCCCTGGCTACACCTTC. Translating gives CASSLDRGPGYTF. V gene TRBV7-2 combines with J gene TRBJ1-2; TRBD1 matches at 7 bases. This CDR3 has 13 amino acids. Germline CDR1 is SGHTA and CDR2 is FQGNSA. With V trimmed by 1 base and J by 7 bases, 3 bases remained unmatched. Variable domain in full (rest from reference TRBV7-2 and TRBJ1-2): GAGVSQSPSNKVTEKGKDVELRCDPISGHTALYWYRQSLGQGLEFLIYFQGNSAPDKSGLPSDRFSAERTGGSVSTLTIQRTQQEDSAVYLCASSLDRGPGYTFGSGTRLTVV.

The rearrangement links TRBV30 to TRBJ1-2; 11 bases map to TRBD1. Germline CDR1 and CDR2: GTSNPN and SVGIG (reference sequence). The V and J ends lost 3 bases and 5 bases, in that order; junction bases with no gene match: 11. CDR3 length equals 16 residues. CDR3: CAWSWTGGSINYGYTF. For the CDR3, the DNA is TGTGCCTGGAGCTGGACAGGGGGCTCTATAAATTATGGCTACACCTTC.

This clone was detected only once. The chain combines TRBV7-9 with TRBJ1-1, with 10 nucleotides matching TRBD1. Germline values: CDR1 SEHNR, CDR2 FQNEAQ (reference sequence). This CDR3 contains 15 residues. V gave up 4 bases and J gave up 3 bases; unmatched junction bases: 5. CDR3 protein: CASSSPGTGDTEAFF. The CDR3 DNA sequence: TGTGCCAGCAGCTCACCCGGGACAGGGGACACTGAAGCTTTCTTT. Using reference TRBV7-9 and TRBJ1-1 for the parts outside the CDR3, the full variable domain is DTGVSQNPRHKITKRGQNVTFRCDPISEHNRLYWYRQTLGQGPEFLTYFQNEAQLEKSRLLSDRFSAERPKGSFSTLEIQRTEQGDSAMYLCASSSPGTGDTEAFFGQGTRLTVV.

This chain links TRBV7-2 with TRBJ1-2, with 7 bases aligning to TRBD1. The J segment lost 8 bases and the V segment lost 5 bases, leaving 11 bases of the junction unmatched. Germline V CDR1 and CDR2: SGHTA, FQGNSA. There are 14 residues in the CDR3. Written as DNA, the CDR3 is TGTGCCAGCAGCGTACCCACAGGGGCAGGGGGCTACACCTTC. Translated, it gives CASSVPTGAGGYTF.

The rearrangement uses TRBV19 and TRBJ1-5; no clear D gene. Germline assignment: CDR1 LNHDA and CDR2 SQIVND (reference sequence). Trimming removed 2 bases from V and 2 bases from J, with 10 bases in between. The CDR3 sequence is 15 residues long. The CDR3 DNA reads as TGTGCCAGTAGTATACAGAACTCGGGCAATCAGCCCCAGCATTTT. Its protein is CASSIQNSGNQPQHF.

This clone was counted between two and nine times. The gene calls are TRBV9 and TRBJ2-3, with D possibly matching TRBD1 (6 bases). V lost 2 bases and J 2 bases, leaving 12 bases between the germline ends. Per germline, CDR1 SGDLS and CDR2 YYNGEE. The CDR3 runs 15 residues. CDR3 coding DNA: TGTGCCAGCAGCGTGAATGGACAGCACACAGATACGCAGTATTTT. Translating it yields CASSVNGQHTDTQYF.

The J gene is TRBJ2-3, the V gene TRBV6-4, with D possibly TRBD1 on 7 matching bases. The CDR3 extends over 12 amino acids. CDR1 MRHNA and CDR2 SNTAGT come from the germline V gene. Trimming took 8 bases from V and 10 from J, leaving 16 bases between them. CDR3 sequence (DNA): TGTGCCAGCGGGGAGACAGGGAGGCCGCAGTATTTT. Amino acid sequence: CASGETGRPQYF.

This rearrangement joins TRBV5-4 to TRBJ2-6; TRBD1 matches 7 bases. The CDR3 is 20 residues long. CDR1 and CDR2 (germline): SGHNT, YYREEE (reference sequence). J lost 2 bases, V lost 0 bases, and 14 bases had no gene match. The CDR3 nucleotides read TGTGCCAGCAGCTTGGTGGTAATCTACCAACAGGGGACTGGGGCCAACGTCCTGACTTTC. Translated, it gives CASSLVVIYQQGTGANVLTF. Variable domain in full (rest from reference TRBV5-4 and TRBJ2-6): ETGVTQSPTHLIKTRGQQVTLRCSSQSGHNTVSWYQQALGQGPQFIFQYYREEENGRGNFPPRFSGLQFPNYSSELNVNALELDDSALYLCASSLVVIYQQGTGANVLTFGAGSRLTVL.

The chain combines TRBV30 with TRBJ2-2, with 9 positions matching TRBD1. Germline lookup yields CDR1 GTSNPN and CDR2 SVGIG (reference sequence). The CDR3 totals 15 residues. Trimming at V came to 2 bases and at J to 1 base, leaving 2 bases not matched to a gene. CDR3: CAWSRQGVNTGELFF. The CDR3, as DNA: TGTGCCTGGAGTAGACAGGGGGTGAACACCGGGGAGCTGTTTTTT.

This sequence joins TRBV2 and TRBJ1-2; 7 positions agree with TRBD1. The CDR3 loop spans 13 amino acids. From germline, CDR1 is SNHLY and CDR2 FYNNEI. Trimming at V came to 4 bases and at J to 7 bases, leaving 6 bases not matched to a gene. CDR3 sequence reads: CASSGDQGGGYTF. CDR3 bases: TGTGCCAGCAGTGGCGATCAGGGGGGTGGCTACACCTTC.

The chain links TRBV13 to TRBJ2-7, with TRBD2 matching over 11 bases. Per the germline V gene, CDR1 is PRHDT and CDR2 is FYEKMQ (reference sequence). Trimming cost V 5 bases and J 0 bases; bases outside gene matches: 15. The CDR3 spans 19 residues. The CDR3 is CASSATGASGGRPSYEQYF. The CDR3 DNA follows: TGTGCCAGCAGCGCGACCGGGGCTAGCGGGGGGAGGCCCTCCTACGAGCAGTACTTC.

This rearrangement joins TRBV4-2 to TRBJ1-3; TRBD1 agrees at 8 bases. Germline CDR1 and CDR2: LGHNA and YNFKEQ. With 4 bases clipped from V and 4 bases from J, the junction kept 6 bases outside the gene matches. This CDR3 comprises 15 residues. The CDR3 sequence is CASSLDRDAGNTIYF. CDR3 nucleotide sequence: TGTGCCAGCAGCCTGGACAGGGACGCCGGAAACACCATATATTTT.

The chain has TRBV6-1 and TRBJ2-3; 10 bases are shared with TRBD2. CDR3 length: 18 residues. V lost 1 base to trimming and J lost 2 bases; unmatched junction nucleotides: 9. In germline, CDR1 is MNHNS, CDR2 SASEGT. This CDR3 reads CASSEGGGSGGLTDTQYF. The CDR3 nucleotides read TGTGCCAGCAGTGAAGGGGGGGGTAGCGGGGGGCTCACAGATACGCAGTATTTT.

This clone was counted only a few times. The chain recombines TRBV6-1 with TRBJ1-5; no clear D. Germline-derived CDR1 and CDR2 are MNHNS and SASEGT. The CDR3 covers 11 residues. Trimming took off 2 bases at V and 9 bases at J, with 5 bases between the two ends. CDR3 sequence (DNA): TGTGCCAGCAGTGAAAACGTGCCCCAGCATTTT. Its protein is CASSENVPQHF.

The chain recombines TRBV29-1 with TRBJ1-1; 8 positions agree with TRBD1. Germline V lookup: CDR1 SQVTM, CDR2 ANQGSEA. V dropped 4 bases and J dropped 5; count of bases not matched to a gene: 6. The CDR3 runs 13 residues. The CDR3 DNA reads as TGCAGCGTTGTTGGACAGGGAGGGACTGAAGCTTTCTTT. This sequence encodes CSVVGQGGTEAFF.

This clone appeared a few times. This chain links TRBV5-6 with TRBJ1-2, with no clear D. The germline CDR1 and CDR2 sequences are SGHDT and YYEEEE. The CDR3 spans 16 residues. The V end lost 0 bases, the J end lost 8 bases, and 20 bases lay between the germline ends. The CDR3 coding sequence is TGTGCCAGCAGCTTGGGGCCCCCTGAACGGCCCGGGGGCTACACCTTC. It yields the protein CASSLGPPERPGGYTF.

This chain links TRBV6-5 with TRBJ2-2, with TRBD2 identical over 9 bases. CDR1 and CDR2 (germline): MNHEY, SVGAGI. V was pared by 6 bases and J by 4 bases, with 6 bases of the junction left unmatched. The CDR3 spans 15 residues. The CDR3 is CASRRGGLPTGELFF. The CDR3 DNA reads as TGTGCCAGCAGGCGGGGGGGCCTTCCCACCGGGGAGCTGTTTTTT.